The rows below give T cell receptor beta chains drawn from one sample of a study of blood T cell repertoires in COVID-19. The method was immunoSEQ multiplex PCR; TCRdb's version includes in-frame clones alone and lacks a portion of them. The table lists 200,000 to 300,000 clones, roughly 91% of them singletons. Source material: peripheral blood. These receptors all stem from a man younger than 40 with COVID-19, enrolled during active disease. CDR3s include the opening cysteine and the closing phenylalanine or tryptophan. Each record gives: CDR3 protein, D gene, clone size, V gene, J gene. D genes are given only for firm matches. Not all rows give a size; the values are once, few, many and, for expanded clones, a class.

CASSFGRGQTYGYTF	TRBD1	-	TRBV5-1	TRBJ1-2
CAISTGTPNQPQHF	-	-	TRBV10-2	TRBJ1-5
CASTPGNSPLHF	-	-	TRBV12-3/TRBV12-4	TRBJ1-6
CSVESRDRVSYNEQFF	TRBD1	-	TRBV29-1	TRBJ2-1
CSSFSSGQGKWGYTF	TRBD1	-	TRBV29-1	TRBJ1-2
CASSQGDRANYGYTF	TRBD1	-	TRBV4-1	TRBJ1-2
CASSRDRAADTQYF	-	-	TRBV21-1	TRBJ2-3
CASSEMGTYRYTGELFF	-	-	TRBV6-1	TRBJ2-2
CASGLGVGWAEGPQHF	-	-	TRBV12-5	TRBJ1-5
CASSPRDRGNTEAFF	TRBD1	-	TRBV6-5	TRBJ1-1
CASSLSGGSYNEQFF	TRBD2	-	TRBV11-2	TRBJ2-1
CASSLVRQGSSGANVLTF	TRBD1	-	TRBV28	TRBJ2-6
CAWSGLNSPLHF	-	-	TRBV30	TRBJ1-6
CASSSGQGSAEQYF	TRBD1	-	TRBV5-1	TRBJ2-7
CASSTGTGVFRTEAFF	TRBD1	-	TRBV18	TRBJ1-1
CASSESQRGVYNEQFF	TRBD2	once	TRBV6-1	TRBJ2-1
CASSFTGDTEAFF	-	-	TRBV12-3/TRBV12-4	TRBJ1-1
CASKGVPSSYNSPLHF	-	once	TRBV2	TRBJ1-6
CASSRDRERGYTF	TRBD1	once	TRBV5-1	TRBJ1-2
CASSQGGHETQYF	TRBD1	-	TRBV5-1	TRBJ2-5
CASSDSGTPRGTGELFF	-	-	TRBV2	TRBJ2-2
CAARRGYEQYF	-	-	TRBV30	TRBJ2-7
CASSVEAGTEAFF	-	-	TRBV9	TRBJ1-1
CASSYLQTGIATEAFF	TRBD1	-	TRBV6-5	TRBJ1-1
CATSETGGGTGELFF	TRBD2	-	TRBV24-1	TRBJ2-2
CASSGRTGTYNEQFF	TRBD1	once	TRBV7-6	TRBJ2-1
CSVHRGPINYGYTF	TRBD1	-	TRBV29-1	TRBJ1-2
CSVKDRGHSDTQYF	TRBD1	-	TRBV29-1	TRBJ2-3
CASSLDGGGQGARWTEAFF	TRBD1	-	TRBV7-2	TRBJ1-1
CASSLGLAGPETQYF	TRBD2	-	TRBV5-4	TRBJ2-5